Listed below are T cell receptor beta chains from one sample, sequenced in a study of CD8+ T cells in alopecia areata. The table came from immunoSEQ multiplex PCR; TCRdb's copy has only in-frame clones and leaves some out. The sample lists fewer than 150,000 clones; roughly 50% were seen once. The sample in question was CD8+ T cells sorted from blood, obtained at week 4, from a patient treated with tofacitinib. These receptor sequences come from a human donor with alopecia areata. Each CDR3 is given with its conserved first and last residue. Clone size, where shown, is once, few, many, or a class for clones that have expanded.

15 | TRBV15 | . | CATSRSDGEEGKLFF
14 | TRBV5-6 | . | CASRRGAGAGELFF
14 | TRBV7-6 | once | CASSTRDGGYEQYF
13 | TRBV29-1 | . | CSVVRRGGYEQYF
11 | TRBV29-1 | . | CSVEGGSGYTF
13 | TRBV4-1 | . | CASSQGFAETQYF
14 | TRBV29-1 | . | CSVELGTGTDEQFF
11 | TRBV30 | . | CAWLRNTEAFF
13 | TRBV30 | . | CAWSRTSSDTQYF
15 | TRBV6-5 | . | CASSYSTGGADTQYF
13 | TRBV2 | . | CATPRQRKETQYF
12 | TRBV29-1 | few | CSVVSDTYGYTF
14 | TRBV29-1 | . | CSVEVPGLSREQYF
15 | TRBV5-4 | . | CASSLLKGYQETQYF
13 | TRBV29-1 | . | CSVEEATDQPQHF
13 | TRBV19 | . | CASSDRVGTEAFF
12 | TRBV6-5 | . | CASSSGGYEQYF
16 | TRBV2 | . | CASSDSGGTGGFGYTF
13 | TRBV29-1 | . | CSVDNGLYYGYTF
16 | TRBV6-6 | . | CASSYLGNTRGETQYF
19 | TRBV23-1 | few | CASSQSLFPRGRSKNIQYF
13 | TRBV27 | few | CASSLSGGTGYTF
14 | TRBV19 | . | CASSIKGLIYEQYF
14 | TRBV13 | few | CASSRGQEGETQYF
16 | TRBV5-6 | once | CASSQTGQESGSPLHF
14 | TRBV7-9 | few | CASSLSGGGDTQYF
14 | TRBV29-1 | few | CSVVREGVENIQYF
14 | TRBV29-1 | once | CSVVPWAPNEKLFF
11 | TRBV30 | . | CAWRTGAAAFF
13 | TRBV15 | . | CATSRDRAQPQHF
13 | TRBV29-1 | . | CSATLSSTDTQYF
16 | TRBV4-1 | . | CASSHQGGLSQETQYF
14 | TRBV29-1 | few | CSATFGQGKETQYF
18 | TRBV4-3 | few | CASSPYRDRVPRAYEQYF
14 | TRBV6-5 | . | CASSRLAGLETQYF
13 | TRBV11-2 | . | CASSLLVGYEQYF
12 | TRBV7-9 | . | CASRVSEGPLHF
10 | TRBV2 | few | CASFGETQYF
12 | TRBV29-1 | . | CSAPGQQETQYF
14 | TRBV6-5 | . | CASNSGTSNTEAFF
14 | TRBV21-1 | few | CASSHPGDNEKLFF
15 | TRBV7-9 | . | CASSSRDLDTDTQYF
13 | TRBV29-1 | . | CSVKTGTGTEAFF
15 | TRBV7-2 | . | CASSAPGTGRTEAFF
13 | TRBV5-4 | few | CASSSGLWDEQFF
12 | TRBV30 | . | CAWDTSGYEQYF
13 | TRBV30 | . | CAWIVPPGAEAFF
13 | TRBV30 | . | CAWSVGRFYGYTF
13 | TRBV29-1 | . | CSVPGTHSYEQYF
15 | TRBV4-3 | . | CASSQDGRARDEQYF
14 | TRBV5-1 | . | CASSLESGDQPQHF
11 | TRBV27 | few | CASGIIYEQYF
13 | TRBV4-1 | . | CASSPEGGPEAFF
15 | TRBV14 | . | CASSQAPPLAAPLHF
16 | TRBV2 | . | CASPPAEGTRTDTQYF
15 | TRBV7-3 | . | CASSLGITPTDTQYF
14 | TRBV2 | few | CAGGGDPRDYGYTF